A single sample is the source of the 12 T cell receptor beta chains below, sequenced in a study of beta chain features in type 1 diabetes. Every bit of the isolated RNA underwent reverse transcription, so sequencing read expressed TCRB transcripts. Sequencing used immunoSEQ multiplex PCR; TCRdb keeps in-frame clones, though not all of them. This table has about 900,000 clones, roughly 15% appearing once. Specimen: naive CD4+ T cells from blood. These receptor sequences come from a woman in her late teens or twenties in good health.

Only a few counts were recorded for this clone. This chain uses TRBV6-6 with TRBJ2-7; 7 nucleotides agree with TRBD2. Germline values: CDR1 MNHNY, CDR2 SVGAGI (reference sequence). V dropped 6 bases and J dropped 2; count of bases not matched to a gene: 7. CDR3 length: 14 amino acids. CDR3 bases: TGTGCCAGCAGGGAGCTAGCGGCTACCTACGAGCAGTACTTC. Its translation is CASRELAATYEQYF.

This clone was seen a handful of times. The rearrangement links TRBV6-1 to TRBJ2-7; 10 positions agree with TRBD1. V dropped 11 bases and J dropped 6; count of bases not matched to a gene: 13. Germline CDR1 reads MNHNS; CDR2 reads SASEGT. This CDR3 region has 14 residues. CDR3 region: CAVRDRGVFGEQYF. The CDR3 nucleotides read TGTGCCGTAAGGGACAGGGGTGTCTTCGGCGAGCAGTACTTC.

This clone has more than one count but fewer than ten. CDR3 DNA: TGCAGCGTTGAAGAGGGACAGGCAAGCTCCTACAATGAGCAGTTCTTC. This encodes CSVEEGQASSYNEQFF. The rearrangement joins TRBV29-1 to TRBJ2-1, with 8 positions matching TRBD1. V shed 0 bases, J shed 0 bases, and the junction held 4 bases outside the gene matches. The germline CDR1 and CDR2 sequences are SQVTM and ANQGSEA. The CDR3 has 16 amino acids.

The CDR3 bases are TGTGCCAGCAGCCGGGGACTAGCGGGTTCCGGGGAGCTGTTTTTT. Protein product: CASSRGLAGSGELFF. The chain carries TRBV7-2 and TRBJ2-2, with 12 bases aligning to TRBD2. The germline CDR1 and CDR2 sequences are SGHTA and FQGNSA. Trimming took 5 bases from V and 6 from J; bases not matched to a gene: 4. The CDR3 consists of 15 residues.

This clone was observed a handful of times. The rearrangement links TRBV19 to TRBJ2-7; TRBD2 aligns across 10 bases. CDR3 size: 14 residues. The ends lost 5 bases at V and 3 bases at J; junction bases unmatched: 4. The V gene's germline CDR1 is LNHDA and CDR2 SQIVND (reference sequence). The CDR3 DNA reads TGTGCCAGTAGTCTCCGGACTAGCGGCTACGAGCAGTACTTC. It codes for CASSLRTSGYEQYF.

The V gene is TRBV7-2, the J gene TRBJ1-5; 10 nucleotides align to TRBD1. Unmatched junction bases numbered 7, after V lost 4 bases and J lost 7 bases. CDR1 and CDR2 from the germline V gene are SGHTA and FQGNSA. CDR3 size: 15 residues. The CDR3 coding sequence is TGTGCCAGCAGCTCAACGACAGGGGGCGGACAGCCCCAGCATTTT. This translates into CASSSTTGGGQPQHF.

To note about this clone: Other nucleotide sequences in the sample specify the same CDR3. V is TRBV7-2 and J is TRBJ2-5; D remains ambiguous. The CDR3 spans 15 residues. CDR1 and CDR2 from the germline V gene are SGHTA and FQGNSA. Trimming removed 3 bases from V and 1 base from J, with 12 bases in between. In nucleotides, the CDR3 is TGTGCCAGCAGCTTTCGAACCGGGCTCCAAGAGACCCAGTACTTC. Encoded protein: CASSFRTGLQETQYF.

The chain has TRBV20-1 and TRBJ1-2; D remains ambiguous. There are 11 residues in the CDR3. V gave up 0 bases and J gave up 10 bases, with 9 bases separating them. Germline assignment: CDR1 DFQATT and CDR2 SNEGSKA (reference sequence). In DNA form, the CDR3 reads TGCAGTGCTAGAGAAGTGGTGGACTACACCTTC. Translated: CSAREVVDYTF.

In its sample, this clone was seen a few times. This chain uses TRBV18 with TRBJ2-4; TRBD1 agrees at 8 bases. The CDR3 spans 17 residues. CDR1 and CDR2 (germline): KGHSH, LQKENI. V lost 5 bases, J lost 0 bases, and 9 bases stayed unmatched. This CDR3 reads CASSINQGASAKNIQYF. As DNA, the CDR3 is TGTGCCAGCTCAATTAACCAGGGGGCCTCAGCCAAAAACATTCAGTACTTC. Using reference TRBV18 and TRBJ2-4 for the parts outside the CDR3, the full variable domain is NAGVMQNPRHLVRRRGQEARLRCSPMKGHSHVYWYRQLPEEGLKFMVYLQKENIIDESGMPKERFSAEFPKEGPSILRIQQVVRGDSAAYFCASSINQGASAKNIQYFGAGTRLSVL.

Only a few counts were recorded for this clone. V is TRBV27 and J is TRBJ2-5, with 11 bases that match TRBD2. The germline CDR1 and CDR2 sequences are MNHEY and SMNVEV (reference sequence). J gave up 6 bases and V 4 bases, and 7 bases lay outside the gene matches. This CDR3 is 15 amino acids long. The CDR3 is CASSWASGRSKTQYF. CDR3 sequence (DNA): TGTGCCAGCAGTTGGGCTAGCGGGAGGTCGAAGACCCAGTACTTC.

V is TRBV7-2 and J is TRBJ2-7, with unresolved D. CDR1 SGHTA and CDR2 FQGNSA come from the germline V gene. The CDR3 length is 14 residues. V lost 0 bases to trimming and J lost 3 bases, with 9 bases between them. The CDR3 DNA follows: TGTGCCAGCAGCTTAGCGCACCGAAACTACGAGCAGTACTTC. It codes for CASSLAHRNYEQYF.

This clone has more than one count but fewer than ten. The rearrangement joins TRBV4-1 to TRBJ1-2; 8 nucleotides align to TRBD1. This CDR3 spans 17 amino acids. With V trimmed by 2 bases and J by 3 bases, 11 bases remained unmatched. Germline V gene sequence: CDR1 MGHRA, CDR2 YSYEKL. CDR3 DNA: TGCGCCAGCAGCCAAAAAGGGGGCGGACAGGGTGACTATGGCTACACCTTC. The encoded protein is CASSQKGGGQGDYGYTF.